These 3 T cell receptor beta chains were sequenced from one sample in a study of response to subunit inactivated influenza vaccine. TCRdb independently ran MiXCR on the RT-PCR reads; one entry per CDR3 protein. Of around 750,000 distinct CDR3 sequences listed, 21% are singletons. This specimen was PBMCs from blood, taken roughly 5 days after vaccination. The receptors shown here come from a man aged 45-65 years who received an inactivated influenza vaccine.

The gene calls are TRBV2 and TRBJ2-2; D is unresolved. Germline V gene data show CDR1 as SNHLY and CDR2 as FYNNEI. Trimming cost V 6 bases and J 7 bases, with 12 bases left between them. This CDR3 contains 13 residues. The CDR3 coding sequence is TGTGCCAGCAGCTTGGATGGTGTCGGGGAGCTGTTTTTT. Its protein product is CASSLDGVGELFF.

The chain links TRBV7-9 to TRBJ2-7; TRBD1 agrees at 8 bases. Per germline, CDR1 SEHNR and CDR2 FQNEAQ (reference sequence). V was clipped by 4 bases and J by 3 bases; unmatched bases: 11. The CDR3 loop spans 16 amino acids. In DNA, the CDR3 is TGTGCCAGCAGCTCCCGGGGCAGTGGACAGGGCTACGAGCAGTACTTC. Residues: CASSSRGSGQGYEQYF.

This clonotype occurred a few times. The chain links TRBV5-1 to TRBJ2-1, with 8 bases identical to TRBD2. This CDR3 is 15 amino acids long. The germline V gene has CDR1 SGHRS and CDR2 YFSETQ. V trimming: 2 bases; J trimming: 3 bases; junction bases outside the gene matches: 4. Here the CDR3 DNA reads TGCGCCAGCAGCTTAGCACTAGCGGACTACAATGAGCAGTTCTTC. Protein product: CASSLALADYNEQFF.